This TCR beta chain was observed in a study of radiotherapy plus CTLA-4 blockade in lung cancer. The germline V gene encodes CDR1 SGHRS and CDR2 YFSETQ. V was trimmed by 4 bases and J by 7 bases, leaving 15 bases between them. This CDR3 spans 15 amino acids. Measured with immunoSEQ multiplex PCR; TCRdb has only the in-frame clones, and not every one. Of 70,000 to 95,000 clones listed, around 86% were seen once; the top ten hold roughly 15%. The receptor's source is a human donor with non-small cell lung cancer that progressed on radiotherapy plus ipilimumab. The sample here was peripheral blood, taken from a patient treated with radiotherapy plus ipilimumab. The chain recombines TRBV5-1 with TRBJ1-6; D is unclear. The CDR3 protein is CASSPGGLTNSPLHF. For the CDR3, the DNA is TGCGCCAGCAGCCCGGGCGGACTCACAAATTCACCCCTCCACTTT. Based on the CDR3 plus reference TRBV5-1 and TRBJ1-6, the full variable domain is KAGVTQTPRYLIKTRGQQVTLSCSPISGHRSVSWYQQTPGQGLQFLFEYFSETQRNKGNFPGRFSGRQFSNSRSEMNVSTLELGDSALYLCASSPGGLTNSPLHFGNGTRLTVT.